These 11 T cell receptor beta chains share one sample of origin, sequenced in a study of blood T cell repertoires in COVID-19. Clones were sequenced by immunoSEQ multiplex PCR, and TCRdb holds only the in-frame ones, with some missing. The table lists 70,000 to 80,000 clones, 86% of them singletons, with about 12% in the top ten. Sequences were obtained from peripheral blood. The receptors come from a woman aged 55 to 70 with acute or convalescent COVID-19.

The chain links TRBV3-1 (or the pseudogene TRBV3-2) to TRBJ1-1; 7 bases agree with TRBD1. Looked up from germline, CDR1 is LGHDT and CDR2 is YNNKEL (reference sequence). This CDR3 has 16 residues. After removal of 4 bases from V and 2 bases from J, the junction contained 10 bases not matched to a gene. The DNA for the CDR3 is TGTGCCAGCAGCCCGACAGGGACGGGGGCAAACACTGAAGCTTTCTTT. Amino acids: CASSPTGTGANTEAFF.

This CDR3 reads CATNKGQERHRYGYTF. CDR3 in DNA: TGTGCCACCAACAAGGGACAGGAGCGACACCGCTATGGCTACACCTTC. V and J are TRBV24-1 and TRBJ1-2; 8 nucleotides agree with TRBD1. The CDR3 has 16 residues. V dropped 8 bases and J dropped 4; count of bases not matched to a gene: 14. From germline, CDR1 is KGHDR and CDR2 SFDVKD.

V is TRBV19 and J is TRBJ2-7, with 7 bases that match TRBD1. This CDR3 contains 11 residues. Germline V gene lookup returns CDR1 LNHDA and CDR2 SQIVND (reference sequence). The V and J ends lost 11 bases and 1 base, in that order; junction bases with no gene match: 2. CDR3 protein: CAGTESYEQYF. The CDR3, as DNA: TGTGCCGGGACAGAATCCTACGAGCAGTACTTC.

This clone is a singleton in its sample. The rearrangement uses TRBV7-9 and TRBJ2-7; TRBD1 matches 7 bases. With V trimmed by 1 base and J by 2 bases, 2 bases remained unmatched. The V gene's germline CDR1 is SEHNR and CDR2 FQNEAQ (reference sequence). The CDR3 consists of 14 residues. The CDR3 DNA reads TGTGCCAGCAGCTTAGGGGGGACAGCCTACGAGCAGTACTTC. It encodes CASSLGGTAYEQYF.

This clone was seen once. The chain recombines TRBV30 with TRBJ2-3; 7 nucleotides match TRBD2. The CDR3 is 14 amino acids. V shed 2 bases, J shed 3 bases, and the junction held 5 bases outside the gene matches. Germline loops: CDR1 GTSNPN, CDR2 SVGIG (reference sequence). Here the CDR3 DNA reads TGTGCCTGGAGTATGGGGGGGGTGACAGATACGCAGTATTTT. Its translation: CAWSMGGVTDTQYF.

The chain joins TRBV18 to TRBJ2-3, with TRBD2 matching over 11 bases. Per germline, CDR1 KGHSH and CDR2 LQKENI. The J segment lost 2 bases and the V segment lost 2 bases, leaving 3 bases of the junction unmatched. The CDR3 spans 16 residues. The DNA for the CDR3 is TGTGCCAGCTCACCAGCTAGCGGGGGGTTCACAGATACGCAGTATTTT. The encoded protein is CASSPASGGFTDTQYF.

The chain carries TRBV2 and TRBJ2-2, with TRBD2 matching 10 bases. Germline V lookup: CDR1 SNHLY, CDR2 FYNNEI. The CDR3 has 14 amino acids. The V and J ends lost 4 bases and 8 bases, in that order; junction bases with no gene match: 4. The CDR3 DNA reads as TGTGCCAGCAGTGTGGGACTAGCGCGGGGGGAGCTGTTTTTT. Its translation: CASSVGLARGELFF.

This clone was seen once. The rearrangement joins TRBV2 to TRBJ2-7, with 8 bases that match TRBD1. Trimming took 4 bases from V and 3 from J; bases not matched to a gene: 5. In germline, CDR1 is SNHLY, CDR2 FYNNEI. The CDR3 length is 14 residues. The CDR3: CASSAGQVIYEQYF. The CDR3 DNA sequence: TGTGCCAGCAGTGCGGGACAGGTTATCTACGAGCAGTACTTC.

The V gene is TRBV3-1 (or the pseudogene TRBV3-2), the J gene TRBJ1-1, with TRBD1 matching over 7 bases. Looked up from germline, CDR1 is LGHDT and CDR2 is YNNKEL (reference sequence). V lost 3 bases and J lost 1; bases outside the gene matches: 5. The CDR3 contains 15 residues. The CDR3 nucleotides read TGTGCCAGCAGCCAGTCGGACAGGCCGAACACTGAAGCTTTCTTT. Translating gives CASSQSDRPNTEAFF.

This clone is labeled as medium-sized. This chain uses TRBV7-9 with TRBJ1-6; maybe TRBD1 (5 bases). The V gene lost 5 bases and the J gene lost 9 bases, with 14 bases spanning the gap. The germline CDR1 and CDR2 sequences are SEHNR and FQNEAQ (reference sequence). The CDR3 has 14 amino acids. CDR3 region: CASSPGGLASPLHF. CDR3 in DNA: TGTGCCAGCAGCCCCGGGGGGTTGGCTTCACCCCTCCACTTT. Filled out from reference TRBV7-9 and TRBJ1-6, the complete variable domain reads DTGVSQNPRHKITKRGQNVTFRCDPISEHNRLYWYRQTLGQGPEFLTYFQNEAQLEKSRLLSDRFSAERPKGSFSTLEIQRTEQGDSAMYLCASSPGGLASPLHFGNGTRLTVT.

This chain connects TRBV27 to TRBJ1-1, with D possibly TRBD1 on 6 matching bases. Germline CDR1 and CDR2: MNHEY and SMNVEV (reference sequence). This CDR3 region has 14 residues. The V end lost 5 bases, the J end lost 0 bases, and 10 bases lay between the germline ends. The CDR3: CASSVGQMNTEAFF. The CDR3 DNA follows: TGTGCCAGCAGTGTCGGACAGATGAACACTGAAGCTTTCTTT.